What follows is one T cell receptor (beta chain) and its context. What it recognizes is unknown. Germline V gene lookup returns CDR1 SQVTM and CDR2 ANQGSEA. CDR3 size: 12 residues. Trimming left V 4 bases short and J 5 bases short, with 11 bases between. Sequenced by immunoSEQ multiplex PCR; TCRdb stores in-frame clones only, minus some. The table lists about 93,000 clones, approximately 80% of them singletons, with 0.65% to 0.85% in the top ten. This entry comes from a study of graft-versus-host responses after intestinal transplantation. The overall study: Recipients were all induced with anti-thymocyte globulin, then given tacrolimus and steroids for about 3 years.

The rearrangement joins TRBV29-1 to TRBJ2-5; weak D call: TRBD1 (5 bases). The specimen was unstimulated CD4+ T cells sorted from spleen or lymph node cells, collected before intestinal transplant. This sequence originates from a human donor who received an intestinal transplant. Written as DNA, the CDR3 is TGCAGCGTTGCGGCTGCAGGGGAGACCCAGTACTTC. This sequence encodes CSVAAAGETQYF.